This T cell receptor beta chain was recorded in a study of Graves' ophthalmopathy and Graves' hyperthyroidism (dated 2018 in TCRdb). Broadly, across the study: Hyperthyroidism was considered stable if no progression to ophthalmopathy occurred within 18 months of follow-up. TCR beta repertoire signatures were used to distinguish Graves' ophthalmopathy from Graves' hyperthyroidism and to predict progression to ophthalmopathy. In total, around 130 blood samples were TCR-sequenced: 40 to 45 ophthalmopathy, some 75 hyperthyroidism and roughly 17 hyperthyroidism-to-ophthalmopathy patients. A discovery set of 100 patients (43 ophthalmopathy, 57 stable hyperthyroidism) was enrolled to explore V-J signatures distinguishing ophthalmopathy from hyperthyroidism. The independent validation cohort included about 20 hyperthyroidism patients plus 17 patients who later progressed from hyperthyroidism to ophthalmopathy. In five to seven hyperthyroidism patients, the T-cell repertoire of thyroid tissue was compared with the T-cell repertoire of blood. Following sampling, methimazole starting at 30 mg daily was administered to hyperthyroidism patients, and high-dose intravenous methylprednisolone was administered to ophthalmopathy patients. The paper as a whole reports these results and caveats: In cross-validation, the 13-signature model distinguished ophthalmopathy from stable hyperthyroidism with 85% to 90% sensitivity and approximately 81% specificity, and in the test set the corresponding values were roughly 78% and 74%. Most expanded thyroid clonotypes with frequency above 0.001 were also detected in blood, suggesting blood repertoires may reflect the thyroid immune response. In validation, the model predicted ophthalmopathy progression with about 64% sensitivity and 72.22% specificity; eleven to twelve predicted patients were CT-confirmed with GO in a median of approximately six months. Sample size was not statistically predetermined, and group allocation was not concealed from the investigators.

The hyperthyroidism patients were 18 to 65 years old and newly diagnosed, with a disease duration of less than 2 months. Patients were excluded if they had other autoimmune diseases, uncontrolled infections, pregnancy or lactation. Clinical symptoms, serum thyroxine, TRAb, thyroid ultrasound and orbital computed tomography were used for diagnosis. Trizol reagent was used to extract the total RNA, and its quality was then checked on an Agilent 2100 Bioanalyzer. As for this clonotype: Its antigen is still unknown. Base qualities are not recorded, but no much larger clone differs from it by a single base.

Germline trimming amounts to 3 bases on V and 7 bases on J, with 7 as the count of junction bases outside the gene matches. Including the terminal cysteine and phenylalanine, the CDR3 comprises 15 residues. Left in the record is the CDR3 DNA by itself, 45 bases read in frame from the first base. TCR beta CDR3 regions were amplified from RNA transcripts for repertoire sequencing. The first round of RT-PCR was done with HTBI primers and the Qiagen OneStep RT-PCR kit, and was followed by a second round of multiplex PCR, then size selection and purification. The libraries underwent paired-end sequencing with 100 bp reads on an Illumina HiSeq2000. The authors' pipeline ran thus. SOAPnuke was used to process the reads, throwing out any read that had adapters, had uncalled bases, had a mean Phred below 15, or lacked an exact constant-primer or identifier match. High-quality paired reads were merged with COPE v1.2.5. Clonotypes were defined as unique nucleotide sequences and were aligned to IMGT TRB V, D and J references using MiTCR v1.1. The analysis was limited to V-J combinations with a frequency above 0.0001, which together covered about 99% of the repertoires. For each V-J combination, a TCR clonal expansion and chaos score was defined as F50 clonal expansion divided by the chaos observed in the TCRdist matrix. Welch's t-statistics and random forest were used to reduce the features to about 14 V-J combinations, which were then used as input to a naive Bayes classifier. The Morisita-Horn index was used to measure how similar the thyroid and blood repertoires were. TCRdb reprocessed the public reads (quality trimming at Q25 with fastp, clone calling with MiXCR) and kept in-frame beta chains. Identical CDR3 proteins give one entry, which carries the most common genes and DNA. V and J calls and clone size were set by TCRdb, not the authors. This sample is represented by some 1.1 million distinct CDR3 sequences; less than 45% of them were singletons. The ten most abundant clones make up around 10% of the sample.

Sequenced input: peripheral blood or thyroid tissue (not recorded which). The TCR was taken from an adult man with Graves' hyperthyroidism. The rearrangement combines TRBV7-1 with TRBJ2-7; a stretch of 12 junction bases matches TRBD2. TRBV7-1 qualifies as an ORF whose function is uncertain. CDR3 region: CASSSLTSGSEEQYF. Here is the DNA: TGTGCCAGCAGCTCGCTGACTAGCGGGAGTGAGGAGCAGTACTTC.